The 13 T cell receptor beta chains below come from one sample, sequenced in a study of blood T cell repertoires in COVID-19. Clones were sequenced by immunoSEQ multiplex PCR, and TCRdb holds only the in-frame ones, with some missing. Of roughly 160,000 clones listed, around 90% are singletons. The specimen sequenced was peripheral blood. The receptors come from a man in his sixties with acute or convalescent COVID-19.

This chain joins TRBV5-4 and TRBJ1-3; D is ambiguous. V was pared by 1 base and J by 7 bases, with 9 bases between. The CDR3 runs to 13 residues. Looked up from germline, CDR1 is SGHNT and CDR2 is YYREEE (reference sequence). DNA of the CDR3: TGTGCCAGCAGCTTGTCGGTCTCTAACACCATATATTTT. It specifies CASSLSVSNTIYF.

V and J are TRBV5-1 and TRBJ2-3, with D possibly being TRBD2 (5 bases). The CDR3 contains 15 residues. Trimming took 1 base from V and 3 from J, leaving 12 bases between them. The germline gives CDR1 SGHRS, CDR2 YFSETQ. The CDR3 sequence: CASSLFSESTDTQYF. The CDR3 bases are TGCGCCAGCAGCTTGTTTAGCGAGTCAACAGATACGCAGTATTTT.

CDR3 sequence: CASSLGPGRAEAFF. DNA of the CDR3: TGCGCCAGCAGCTTGGGCCCCGGCAGGGCTGAAGCTTTCTTT. This rearrangement joins TRBV5-1 to TRBJ1-1, with D perhaps matching TRBD1 (5 bases). Trimming took 0 bases from V and 6 from J, leaving 12 bases between them. CDR1 SGHRS and CDR2 YFSETQ come from the germline V gene. The CDR3 runs 14 residues.

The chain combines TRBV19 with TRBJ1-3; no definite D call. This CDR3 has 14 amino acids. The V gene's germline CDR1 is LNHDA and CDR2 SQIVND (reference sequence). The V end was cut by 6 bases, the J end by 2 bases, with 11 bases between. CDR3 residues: CASSSQITGNTIYF. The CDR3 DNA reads TGTGCCAGTAGCTCCCAGATAACTGGAAACACCATATATTTT.

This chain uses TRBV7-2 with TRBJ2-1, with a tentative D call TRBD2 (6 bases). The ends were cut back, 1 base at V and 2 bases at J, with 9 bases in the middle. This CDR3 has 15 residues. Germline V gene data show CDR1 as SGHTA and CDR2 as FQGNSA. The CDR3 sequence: CASSLGGLTYNEQFF. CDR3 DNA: TGTGCCAGCAGCTTAGGGGGACTCACCTACAATGAGCAGTTCTTC.

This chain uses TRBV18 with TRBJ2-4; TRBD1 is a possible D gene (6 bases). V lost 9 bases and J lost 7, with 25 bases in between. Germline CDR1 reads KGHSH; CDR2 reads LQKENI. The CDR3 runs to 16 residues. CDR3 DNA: TGTGCCAGAACAGGGATAGTTCCCCAGCGCAGGAACATTCAGTACTTC. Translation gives CARTGIVPQRRNIQYF. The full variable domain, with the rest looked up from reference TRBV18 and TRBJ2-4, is NAGVMQNPRHLVRRRGQEARLRCSPMKGHSHVYWYRQLPEEGLKFMVYLQKENIIDESGMPKERFSAEFPKEGPSILRIQQVVRGDSAAYFCARTGIVPQRRNIQYFGAGTRLSVL.

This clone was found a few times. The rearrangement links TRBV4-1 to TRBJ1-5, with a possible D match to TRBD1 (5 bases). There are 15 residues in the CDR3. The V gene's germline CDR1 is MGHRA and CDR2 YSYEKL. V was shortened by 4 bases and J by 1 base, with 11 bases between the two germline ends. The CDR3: CASSPSQGSNQPQHF. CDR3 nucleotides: TGCGCCAGCAGCCCTTCCCAGGGAAGCAATCAGCCCCAGCATTTT.

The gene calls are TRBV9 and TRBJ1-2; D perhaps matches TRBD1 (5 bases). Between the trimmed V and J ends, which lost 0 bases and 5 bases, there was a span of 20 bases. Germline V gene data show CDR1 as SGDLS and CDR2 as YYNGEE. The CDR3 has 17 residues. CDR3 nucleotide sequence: TGTGCCAGCAGCGTAGGATTGACAGAGCTCCCTACTTATGGCTACACCTTC. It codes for CASSVGLTELPTYGYTF.

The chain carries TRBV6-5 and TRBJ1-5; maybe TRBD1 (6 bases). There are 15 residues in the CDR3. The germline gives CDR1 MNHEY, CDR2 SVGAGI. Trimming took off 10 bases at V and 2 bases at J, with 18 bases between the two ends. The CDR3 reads CATKQGLLGNQPQHF. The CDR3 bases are TGTGCCACCAAACAGGGTTTATTGGGCAATCAGCCCCAGCATTTT.

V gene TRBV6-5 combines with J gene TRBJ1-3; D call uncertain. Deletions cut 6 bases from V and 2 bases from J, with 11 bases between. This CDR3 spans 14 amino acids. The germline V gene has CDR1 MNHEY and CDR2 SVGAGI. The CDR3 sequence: CASRPTATGNTIYF. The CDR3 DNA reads TGTGCCAGCAGACCAACAGCTACTGGAAACACCATATATTTT.

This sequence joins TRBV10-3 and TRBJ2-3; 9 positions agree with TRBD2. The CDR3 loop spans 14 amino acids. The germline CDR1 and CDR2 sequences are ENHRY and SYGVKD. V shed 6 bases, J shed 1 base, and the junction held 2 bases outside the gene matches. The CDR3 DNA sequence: TGTGCCATCAGGGTAGCGGGAGGCACAGATACGCAGTATTTT. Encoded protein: CAIRVAGGTDTQYF.

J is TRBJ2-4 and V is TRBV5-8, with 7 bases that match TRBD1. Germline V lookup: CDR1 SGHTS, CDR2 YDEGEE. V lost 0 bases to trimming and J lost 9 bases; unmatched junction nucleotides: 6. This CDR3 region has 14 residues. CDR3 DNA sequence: TGTGCCAGCAGCTTGGGACAGGGCCGGAGCATTCAGTACTTC. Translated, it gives CASSLGQGRSIQYF.

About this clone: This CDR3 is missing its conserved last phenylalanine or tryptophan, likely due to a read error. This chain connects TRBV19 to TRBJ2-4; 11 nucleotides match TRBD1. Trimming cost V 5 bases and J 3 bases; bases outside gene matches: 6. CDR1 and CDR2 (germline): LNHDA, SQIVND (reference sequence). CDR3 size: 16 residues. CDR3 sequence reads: CASSPQGTGGKNIQYS. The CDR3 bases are TGTGCCAGTAGTCCCCAAGGGACAGGGGGCAAAAACATTCAGTACTCC.